These T cell receptor beta chains were read from a single sample in a study of T cell responses to AZD1222 COVID-19 vaccine. Assay used: immunoSEQ multiplex PCR; TCRdb lists only in-frame clones, some missing. Among tens of thousands of clones listed, approximately 91% were seen once. The specimen comprised peripheral blood, sampled on day 0 of AZD1222 vaccination. These receptors were collected from an adult in good health. Each CDR3 is given with its conserved first and last residue. D genes are given only for firm matches. Some rows have no size entry. The others give once, few or many, or a class for an expanded clone.

D | J | size | V | DNA | CDR3
TRBD2 | TRBJ2-2 | . | TRBV28 | TGTGCCAGCAGTCCGCCGGAGGAGCGGGGGAGGACCGGGGAGCTGTTTTTT | CASSPPEERGRTGELFF
. | TRBJ1-4 | . | TRBV27 | TGTGCCAGCAGTTTACTTGGATTGGTAGGGGAAAAACTGTTTTTT | CASSLLGLVGEKLFF
. | TRBJ1-2 | . | TRBV5-5 | TGTGCCAGCAGCTTGGGGACACAGCACTACTATGGCTACACCTTC | CASSLGTQHYYGYTF
. | TRBJ1-2 | few | TRBV6-2/TRBV6-3 | TGTGCCAGCAGCCCACTCGGGACCGGTAAGGACTATGGCTACACCTTC | CASSPLGTGKDYGYTF
. | TRBJ1-1 | . | TRBV29-1 | TGCAGCGGCCAACCTTCGGTGGGCACTGAAGCTTTCTTT | CSGQPSVGTEAFF
. | TRBJ2-7 | . | TRBV18 | TGTGCCAGCTCACCAGTCTGGGGGACGTCCGAGCAGTACTTC | CASSPVWGTSEQYF
. | TRBJ2-3 | . | TRBV12-5 | TGTGCTAGTGGTTTGGGGTCCGCAGATACGCAGTATTTT | CASGLGSADTQYF
. | TRBJ2-7 | . | TRBV7-3 | TGTGCCAGCAGCTTAAATCAGGGACCCTACGAGCAGTACTTC | CASSLNQGPYEQYF
. | TRBJ2-5 | few | TRBV5-4 | TGTGCCAGCAGCTCCACGGGGGGCCGAGAGACCCAGTACTTC | CASSSTGGRETQYF
. | TRBJ2-3 | few | TRBV4-2 | TGTGCCAGCAGCCCAAGAGTTGGCGAGGGGCCTACAGATACGCAGTATTTT | CASSPRVGEGPTDTQYF
TRBD2 | TRBJ2-1 | . | TRBV7-9 | TGTGCCAGCAGCTCCTCCCCCGAGCGGGGGGGCTTCAATGAGCAGTTCTTC | CASSSSPERGGFNEQFF
. | TRBJ1-1 | . | TRBV6-5 | TGTGCCAGCAGTTACTGGACGGGCACTGAAGCTTTCTTT | CASSYWTGTEAFF
. | TRBJ2-5 | . | TRBV7-3 | TGTGCCAGCAGCTCCAGTATGGAAGAGACCCAGTACTTC | CASSSSMEETQYF
. | TRBJ1-1 | . | TRBV27 | TGTGCCAGCAGTCCCTCAGGAAGGTTCACTGAAGCTTTCTTT | CASSPSGRFTEAFF
. | TRBJ1-2 | . | TRBV6-5 | TGTGCCAGCAGTTATGGGGGGCTGAGTGGCTACACCTTC | CASSYGGLSGYTF
. | TRBJ2-1 | . | TRBV4-2 | TGTGCCAGCAGCCTCGTTCGCGGGGTAAATGAGCAGTTCTTC | CASSLVRGVNEQFF
. | TRBJ1-1 | once | TRBV19 | TGTGCCAGTAGTATTTGGGGAGACACTGAAGCTTTCTTT | CASSIWGDTEAFF
. | TRBJ2-3 | . | TRBV5-1 | TGCGCCACCAGAGGACAGATCACAGATACGCAGTATTTT | CATRGQITDTQYF
TRBD1 | TRBJ1-5 | . | TRBV30 | TGTGCCTGGAGTATGCTACAGGGGAATCAGCCCCAGCATTTT | CAWSMLQGNQPQHF